Below are 8 T cell receptor beta chains sequenced from a single sample in a study of OX40 agonist ivuxolimab in advanced cancers. Measured with immunoSEQ multiplex PCR; TCRdb has only the in-frame clones, and not every one. Of approximately 22,000 clones in the sample, about 86% were seen once. The sample consisted of CD4+ or CD8+ T cells sorted from blood, taken in a trial of the OX40 agonist ivuxolimab. These receptors all stem from an adult with an advanced solid tumor such as melanoma, head and neck, liver or kidney cancer.

The chain couples TRBV5-4 to TRBJ2-5; tentative D call: TRBD2 (5 bases). The CDR3 runs 13 residues. Germline V gives CDR1 SGHNT, CDR2 YYREEE (reference sequence). V lost 1 base to trimming and J lost 3 bases, with 7 bases between them. The CDR3 DNA reads as TGTGCCAGCAGCTTGAGACTAAAAGAGACCCAGTACTTC. Protein product: CASSLRLKETQYF. The entire variable domain, with the rest obtained from reference TRBV5-4 and TRBJ2-5, is as follows: ETGVTQSPTHLIKTRGQQVTLRCSSQSGHNTVSWYQQALGQGPQFIFQYYREEENGRGNFPPRFSGLQFPNYSSELNVNALELDDSALYLCASSLRLKETQYFGPGTRLLVL.

This chain joins TRBV5-1 and TRBJ1-4; maybe TRBD1 (5 bases). V was trimmed by 4 bases and J by 0 bases, leaving 19 bases between them. CDR1 SGHRS and CDR2 YFSETQ come from the germline V gene. This CDR3 contains 18 residues. The CDR3, as DNA: TGCGCCAGCAGCCCTCGAGGGGTGACAGATGCAACTAATGAAAAACTGTTTTTT. Its translation is CASSPRGVTDATNEKLFF.

The chain uses TRBV5-1 and TRBJ2-5; D gene uncertain. CDR1 and CDR2 from the germline V gene are SGHRS and YFSETQ. V gave up 1 base and J gave up 2 bases, with 9 bases separating them. The CDR3 runs 14 residues. CDR3 DNA: TGCGCCAGCAGCTTGTTGGATCCACAAGAGACCCAGTACTTC. Translation gives CASSLLDPQETQYF. Using reference TRBV5-1 and TRBJ2-5 for the parts outside the CDR3, the full variable domain is KAGVTQTPRYLIKTRGQQVTLSCSPISGHRSVSWYQQTPGQGLQFLFEYFSETQRNKGNFPGRFSGRQFSNSRSEMNVSTLELGDSALYLCASSLLDPQETQYFGPGTRLLVL.

The gene calls are TRBV30 and TRBJ2-7; 8 nucleotides align to TRBD1. The CDR3 is made up of 14 amino acids. Germline values: CDR1 GTSNPN, CDR2 SVGIG (reference sequence). J was trimmed by 0 bases and V by 8 bases; bases with no gene match: 9. The CDR3 reads CAGQGAASSYEQYF. The DNA for the CDR3 is TGTGCCGGACAGGGAGCGGCGAGCTCCTACGAGCAGTACTTC.

The sample holds one count of this clone. The rearrangement joins TRBV6-4 to TRBJ1-4; 9 bases are shared with TRBD1. CDR3 length: 13 residues. V lost 6 bases and J lost 10; bases outside the gene matches: 6. Germline CDR1 MRHNA, CDR2 SNTAGT. The CDR3, as DNA: TGTGCCAGCAGCCCGACAGGGGGAGGAAAACTGTTTTTT. This encodes CASSPTGGGKLFF.

The chain is built from TRBV11-3 and TRBJ2-1; no clear D gene. Per the germline V gene, CDR1 is SGHNT and CDR2 is YENEEA. CDR3 length equals 15 residues. The ends were cut back, 1 base at V and 8 bases at J, with 15 bases in the middle. CDR3 residues: CASSLGGWKIDEQFF. In nucleotides, the CDR3 is TGTGCCAGCAGCTTAGGGGGATGGAAGATAGATGAGCAGTTCTTC.

This clone has a handful of counts. The chain links TRBV2 to TRBJ1-6, with 10 bases aligning to TRBD1. The V gene's germline CDR1 is SNHLY and CDR2 FYNNEI. The V segment lost 3 bases and the J segment 10 bases; nucleotides outside the gene matches: 6. The CDR3 covers 15 residues. CDR3 in DNA: TGTGCCAGCAGTGACGACGACAGGGGGCTCTCACCCCTCCACTTT. Amino acids: CASSDDDRGLSPLHF.

The chain carries TRBV5-4 and TRBJ2-3; D unresolved. The CDR3 extends over 14 amino acids. Germline values: CDR1 SGHNT, CDR2 YYREEE (reference sequence). The V end was cut by 4 bases, the J end by 3 bases, with 12 bases between. CDR3 coding DNA: TGTGCCAGCAGCCTGAGTCAGAAAACAGATACGCAGTATTTT. It specifies CASSLSQKTDTQYF.